The 13 T cell receptor beta chains given below trace back to one sample, sequenced in a study of T-cell reconstitution after alpha-beta-depleted transplantation in children. Preparation of the TCRbeta library involved a method that used unique molecular identifiers. TCRdb re-analysed the PCR reads in MiXCR, keeping a single row per CDR3 protein. The sample has roughly 200,000 distinct CDR3 sequences, about 9.2% seen once. Material: PBMCs from the stem cell graft donor, obtained from the stem cell graft. The source of these receptors is a human donor who donated a stem cell graft to a child with acute lymphoblastic leukemia.

This chain joins TRBV7-2 and TRBJ2-7; the match to TRBD1 covers 7 bases. This CDR3 region has 15 residues. Germline CDR1 and CDR2: SGHTA and FQGNSA. V shed 7 bases and J 3 bases; nucleotides not matched to a gene: 12. CDR3 region: CASNPSGTVGYEQYF. In DNA form, the CDR3 reads TGTGCCAGCAACCCGTCAGGGACAGTCGGCTACGAGCAGTACTTC.

The chain recombines TRBV7-8 with TRBJ1-5; possible D gene TRBD1, 5 bases. Trimming removed 3 bases at V and 4 bases at J, with 13 bases between. The CDR3 runs to 15 residues. The germline gives CDR1 SGHVS, CDR2 FQNEAQ. CDR3 in amino acids: CASSFGSGTNQPQHF. The CDR3 coding sequence is TGTGCCAGCAGCTTCGGATCAGGGACTAATCAGCCCCAGCATTTT.

This clonotype was detected many times. The V and J genes are TRBV7-9 and TRBJ2-7; no reliable D call. Between the trimmed V and J ends, which lost 1 base and 7 bases, there was a span of 8 bases. This CDR3 has 12 residues. The germline V gene encodes CDR1 SEHNR and CDR2 FQNEAQ (reference sequence). The CDR3 nucleotides are TGTGCCAGCAGCTTAGTAACCGGGGAGCAGTACTTC. Translating gives CASSLVTGEQYF.

The V and J genes are TRBV3-1 and TRBJ2-5, with D perhaps TRBD2 (5 bases). V was trimmed by 3 bases and J by 5 bases, leaving 13 bases between them. CDR3 length: 14 amino acids. The V gene's germline CDR1 is LGHDT and CDR2 YNNKEL (reference sequence). CDR3 in DNA: TGTGCCAGCAGCCATGGAGGCGTAGGGGAGACCCAGTACTTC. Translated, it gives CASSHGGVGETQYF.

The genes are TRBV5-6 and TRBJ1-4; the D gene is possibly TRBD1 (6 bases). V gave up 4 bases and J gave up 7 bases, with 17 bases separating them. CDR1 is SGHDT and CDR2 is YYEEEE in the germline V gene. There are 15 residues in the CDR3. CDR3 residues: CASSDRLQGVEKLFF. The CDR3 DNA is TGTGCCAGCAGCGATCGGCTACAGGGAGTTGAAAAACTGTTTTTT.

This clonotype was observed a few times. The chain recombines TRBV20-1 with TRBJ1-1; D remains ambiguous. The V gene lost 2 bases and the J gene lost 4 bases, with 8 bases spanning the gap. The CDR3 has 12 amino acids. Per germline, CDR1 DFQATT and CDR2 SNEGSKA (reference sequence). CDR3 nucleotide sequence: TGCAGTGCTAGAAAGGTTTCCACTGAAGCTTTCTTT. Protein product: CSARKVSTEAFF.

This chain joins TRBV20-1 and TRBJ2-7, with TRBD2 matching 11 bases. CDR1 and CDR2 from the germline V gene are DFQATT and SNEGSKA (reference sequence). The CDR3 loop spans 16 amino acids. Losses at the gene ends were 5 bases for V and 0 bases for J; bases not matched to a gene: 9. CDR3 coding DNA: TGCAGTGCTCCTGGACTAGCGGGCGTTAGCTCCTACGAGCAGTACTTC. Translation gives CSAPGLAGVSSYEQYF.

The sample holds many counts of this clonotype. This chain joins TRBV6-5 and TRBJ1-2; D gene uncertain. Trimming stripped 2 bases from V and 3 bases from J, with 7 bases between. The CDR3 length is 13 residues. The germline V gene encodes CDR1 MNHEY and CDR2 SVGAGI. As DNA, the CDR3 is TGTGCCAGCAGTTACGGCCAGCACTATGGCTACACCTTC. Protein product: CASSYGQHYGYTF.

This clonotype was observed a handful of times. The V gene is TRBV20-1, the J gene TRBJ2-7; D tentatively fits TRBD1 or TRBD2 (6 bases each). Per the germline V gene, CDR1 is DFQATT and CDR2 is SNEGSKA (reference sequence). V lost 0 bases and J 5 bases, leaving 14 bases between the germline ends. The CDR3 runs 14 residues. The CDR3 protein is CSARERGPPDEQYF. In DNA, the CDR3 is TGCAGTGCTAGAGAACGGGGGCCCCCCGACGAGCAGTACTTC.

As regards this clonotype: A read error may explain this, as a much larger clone is one base away. This sequence joins TRBV6-1 and TRBJ2-1; D not resolved. The CDR3 totals 15 residues. V was shortened by 2 bases and J by 8 bases, with 16 bases between the two germline ends. CDR1 is MNHNS, CDR2 SASEGT, per germline. CDR3 nucleotide sequence: TGTGCCAGCAGTGAAAAAAGGTACGGGCACTATGAGCAGTTCTTC. Amino acids: CASSEKRYGHYEQFF.

This clonotype was counted ten times or more. The genes are TRBV12-3 or TRBV12-4 and TRBJ2-5; 8 nucleotides match TRBD1. This CDR3 is built from 14 residues. Losses at the gene ends were 10 bases for V and 5 bases for J; bases not matched to a gene: 12. The CDR3 region is CATARQGKVETQYF. CDR3 DNA sequence: TGTGCCACCGCTAGACAGGGGAAAGTGGAGACCCAGTACTTC.

This clonotype was seen at least ten times. V and J are TRBV24-1 and TRBJ2-1; possible D gene TRBD2, 7 bases. The CDR3 has 14 amino acids. V shed 3 bases and J shed 7 bases, with 12 bases lying between them. CDR1 and CDR2 from the germline V gene are KGHDR and SFDVKD. The CDR3 sequence: CATSDGGARNEQFF. The CDR3 DNA is TGTGCCACCAGTGATGGGGGGGCTCGTAATGAGCAGTTCTTC.

There are many counts of this clonotype. The V gene is TRBV18, the J gene TRBJ2-2; 10 nucleotides align to TRBD1. This CDR3 region has 17 residues. Trimming removed 3 bases from V and 4 bases from J; junction bases left unmatched: 8. CDR1 and CDR2 (germline): KGHSH, LQKENI. CDR3 amino acids: CASSPTNRQGATGELFF. The CDR3 DNA reads as TGTGCCAGCTCACCCACCAACAGACAGGGGGCCACCGGGGAGCTGTTTTTT.